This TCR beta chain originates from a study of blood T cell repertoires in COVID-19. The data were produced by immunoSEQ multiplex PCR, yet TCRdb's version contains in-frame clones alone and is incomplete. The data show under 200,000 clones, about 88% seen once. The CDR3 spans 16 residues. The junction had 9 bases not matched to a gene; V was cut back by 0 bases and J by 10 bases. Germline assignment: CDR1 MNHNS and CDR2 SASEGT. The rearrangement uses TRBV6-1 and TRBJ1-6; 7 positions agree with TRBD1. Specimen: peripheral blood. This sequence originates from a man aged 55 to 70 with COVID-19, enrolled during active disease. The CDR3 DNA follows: TGTGCCAGCAGTGAAGCAATATGGGACAGATCCTCACCCCTCCACTTT. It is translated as CASSEAIWDRSSPLHF.